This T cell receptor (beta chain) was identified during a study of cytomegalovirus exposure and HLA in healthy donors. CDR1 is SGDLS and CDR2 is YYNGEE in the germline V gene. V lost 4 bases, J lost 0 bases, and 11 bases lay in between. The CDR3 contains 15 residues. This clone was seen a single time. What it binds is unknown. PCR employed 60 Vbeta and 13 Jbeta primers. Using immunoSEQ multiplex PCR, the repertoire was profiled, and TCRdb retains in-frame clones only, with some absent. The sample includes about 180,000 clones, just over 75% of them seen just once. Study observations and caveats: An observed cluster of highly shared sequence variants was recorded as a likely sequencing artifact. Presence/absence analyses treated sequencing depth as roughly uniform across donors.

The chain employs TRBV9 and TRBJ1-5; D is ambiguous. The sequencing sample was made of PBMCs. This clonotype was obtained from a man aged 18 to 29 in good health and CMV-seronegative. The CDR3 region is CASSPSHTSNQPQHF. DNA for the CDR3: TGTGCCAGCAGCCCATCTCACACTAGCAATCAGCCCCAGCATTTT.